The 20 T cell receptor beta chains presented below share a single source sample, sequenced in a study of shared clonotypes between healthy human individuals. Clones were sequenced by immunoSEQ multiplex PCR, and TCRdb holds only the in-frame ones, with some missing. The sample consists of more than 2 million clones, about 95% of them appearing once. Positively selected for CCR7, the CD45RO-negative cells used as naive CD8 cells excluded terminally differentiated effector memory CD45RA+ cells. Sequenced input: naive CD8+ T cells sorted from blood. These receptors were taken from a man aged 18 to 30 in good health.

This clone has a handful of counts. Other DNA sequences in the same sample also yield this CDR3. The V call is TRBV5-1, the J call TRBJ2-7, with TRBD1 as a possible D gene (5 bases). V lost 0 bases and J 3 bases, leaving 7 bases between the germline ends. Germline CDR1 reads SGHRS; CDR2 reads YFSETQ. This CDR3 is 13 amino acids long. The CDR3 DNA reads as TGCGCCAGCAGCTTGGGGACAAACTACGAGCAGTACTTC. Its protein product is CASSLGTNYEQYF.

The gene calls are TRBV11-2 and TRBJ2-2; D may be TRBD2 (5 bases). This CDR3 region has 13 residues. Trimming took 3 bases from V and 7 from J, leaving 9 bases between them. Germline CDR1 and CDR2: SGHAT and FQNNGV. The CDR3 bases are TGTGCCAGCAGCTTCGGGATGGGCGGGGAGCTGTTTTTT. This codes for CASSFGMGGELFF.

This chain uses TRBV7-6 with TRBJ2-3, with TRBD2 matching over 10 bases. This CDR3 has 18 residues. From germline, CDR1 is SGHVS and CDR2 FNYEAQ. V lost 2 bases and J lost 2; bases outside the gene matches: 10. CDR3 DNA sequence: TGTGCCAGCAGCTTATGGGCTCCGGGACTAGCGCACACAGATACGCAGTATTTT. Translated: CASSLWAPGLAHTDTQYF.

This clone was observed a few times. This same CDR3 is encoded by further DNA sequences in the sample. This sequence joins TRBV4-1 and TRBJ2-7, with TRBD1 matching over 10 bases. With 1 base clipped from V and 4 bases from J, the junction kept 4 bases outside the gene matches. This CDR3 contains 15 residues. Germline CDR1 is MGHRA and CDR2 is YSYEKL. CDR3 coding DNA: TGCGCCAGCAGCCAAGTGGGGACAGGGGTTTACGAGCAGTACTTC. Amino acids: CASSQVGTGVYEQYF.

The chain couples TRBV30 to TRBJ1-1; 8 bases are a match to TRBD1. V lost 5 bases and J lost 4; bases outside the gene matches: 9. Germline V gives CDR1 GTSNPN, CDR2 SVGIG (reference sequence). The CDR3 loop spans 14 amino acids. Written as DNA, the CDR3 is TGTGCCTGGGACAGGACAGGGAGGGGCACTGAAGCTTTCTTT. Translating gives CAWDRTGRGTEAFF.

The V call is TRBV30, the J call TRBJ2-4; the match to TRBD1 covers 9 bases. The germline CDR1 and CDR2 sequences are GTSNPN and SVGIG (reference sequence). The CDR3 has 14 amino acids. V was clipped by 2 bases and J by 4 bases; unmatched bases: 3. This CDR3 reads CAWSNGQGKNIQYF. The CDR3 DNA reads TGTGCCTGGAGTAACGGACAGGGGAAAAACATTCAGTACTTC.

The chain couples TRBV11-2 to TRBJ2-1; 7 bases align to TRBD2. Germline values: CDR1 SGHAT, CDR2 FQNNGV. The CDR3 extends over 16 amino acids. Trimming cost V 5 bases and J 8 bases; bases outside gene matches: 15. The CDR3 DNA follows: TGTGCCAGCAGCACCCCCTTCCAGCGGGATCTGCATGAGCAGTTCTTC. Translated: CASSTPFQRDLHEQFF.

The chain combines TRBV18 with TRBJ1-6, with D possibly matching TRBD1 (6 bases). Trimming removed 6 bases at V and 7 bases at J, with 22 bases between. The CDR3 loop spans 17 amino acids. The germline V gene has CDR1 KGHSH and CDR2 LQKENI. The CDR3: CASSPSTGIIENSPLHF. The CDR3 DNA reads as TGTGCCAGCTCCCCTTCAACAGGGATAATCGAGAATTCACCCCTCCACTTT.

The chain recombines TRBV5-1 with TRBJ2-2; 7 nucleotides match TRBD2. After removal of 7 bases from V and 6 bases from J, the junction contained 12 bases not matched to a gene. CDR3 length: 15 residues. The germline V gene encodes CDR1 SGHRS and CDR2 YFSETQ. The DNA of the CDR3 is TGCGCCAGCCTAAAGGAGGGAGGGAGCGCCGGGGAGCTGTTTTTT. Its protein product is CASLKEGGSAGELFF.

The rearrangement links TRBV4-3 to TRBJ2-1; TRBD2 matches 12 bases. The J segment lost 9 bases and the V segment lost 1 base, leaving 22 bases of the junction unmatched. The V gene's germline CDR1 is LGHNA and CDR2 YSLEER. CDR3 length: 21 amino acids. CDR3 amino acids: CASSQGGFLLAGGPLEAEQFF. In nucleotides, the CDR3 is TGCGCCAGCAGCCAAGGAGGCTTTCTTCTAGCGGGAGGGCCGTTGGAGGCTGAGCAGTTCTTC.

This clone was counted once. The J gene is TRBJ1-1, the V gene TRBV6-5, with 8 bases lining up with TRBD1. The CDR3 length is 14 residues. J gave up 1 base and V 5 bases, and 3 bases lay outside the gene matches. Germline V gene data show CDR1 as MNHEY and CDR2 as SVGAGI. CDR3 DNA sequence: TGTGCCAGCAGTAGAGGACAGGGGAACACTGAAGCTTTCTTT. Translated, it gives CASSRGQGNTEAFF.

The chain employs TRBV6-1 and TRBJ1-1, with 7 bases matching TRBD1. The germline gives CDR1 MNHNS, CDR2 SASEGT. The V segment lost 4 bases and the J segment 4 bases; nucleotides outside the gene matches: 0. The CDR3 length is 12 residues. The CDR3 here is CASSGDSTEAFF. CDR3 DNA: TGTGCCAGCAGTGGGGACAGCACTGAAGCTTTCTTT.

On this clone: Other DNA variants within this sample encode the same CDR3. The chain joins TRBV9 to TRBJ2-7; unclear D gene. The CDR3 sequence is 13 residues long. V was cut by 0 bases and J by 4 bases, with 8 bases left in between. The germline CDR1 and CDR2 sequences are SGDLS and YYNGEE. In nucleotides, the CDR3 is TGTGCCAGCAGCGTAGGCCCATCTTACGAGCAGTACTTC. Translated: CASSVGPSYEQYF.

About this clone itself: Mismatch with germline at one junction end may stem from a read error. The sample holds other DNA sequences that translate to the same CDR3. The gene calls are TRBV10-3 and TRBJ2-7; D possibly uses TRBD1 or TRBD2 (5 bases each). The CDR3 length is 13 residues. Germline V gene lookup returns CDR1 ENHRY and CDR2 SYGVKD. The CDR3 DNA reads TGTGCCATCAGTGATAGGGGACCCTACGAGCAATACTTC. It codes for CAISDRGPYEQYF.

A single count supports this clone. In the same sample, other DNA sequences code for this CDR3. V is TRBV30 and J is TRBJ2-7; maybe TRBD2 (5 bases). The germline CDR1 and CDR2 sequences are GTSNPN and SVGIG (reference sequence). V was shortened by 3 bases and J by 5 bases, with 8 bases between the two germline ends. The CDR3 has 11 residues. The CDR3 loop is CAWSIGDEQYF. The CDR3 nucleotides read TGTGCCTGGAGCATCGGGGACGAGCAGTACTTC.

This rearrangement joins TRBV6-5 to TRBJ1-2, with D uncertain. Trimming shortened V by 2 bases and J by 8 bases, and 18 bases separated the two germline ends. CDR1 is MNHEY, CDR2 SVGAGI, per germline. The CDR3 consists of 15 residues. CDR3 in DNA: TGTGCCAGCAGTTACCATCCGGCCGGAGGAGAGGGCTACACCTTC. It yields the protein CASSYHPAGGEGYTF.

This sequence joins TRBV5-8 and TRBJ2-3; 14 bases line up with TRBD2. Trimming cost V 4 bases and J 0 bases; bases outside gene matches: 4. CDR1 is SGHTS, CDR2 YDEGEE, per germline. The CDR3 is 17 residues long. The CDR3 nucleotides read TGTGCCAGCAGCCCGGGACTAGCGGGAGTAAGCACAGATACGCAGTATTTT. This translates into CASSPGLAGVSTDTQYF. The whole variable domain, remainder taken from reference TRBV5-8 and TRBJ2-3, is EAGVTQSPTHLIKTRGQQATLRCSPISGHTSVYWYQQALGLGLQFLLWYDEGEERNRGNFPPRFSGRQFPNYSSELNVNALELEDSALYLCASSPGLAGVSTDTQYFGPGTRLTVL.

The V and J genes are TRBV7-9 and TRBJ1-2; D gene unclear. CDR1 and CDR2 from the germline V gene are SEHNR and FQNEAQ (reference sequence). The CDR3 runs 17 residues. Deletions cut 3 bases from V and 4 bases from J, with 21 bases between. The CDR3 bases are TGTGCCAGCAGCTTGGGAGAGGTCGAGGGCTGGGGCTATGGCTACACCTTC. Protein product: CASSLGEVEGWGYGYTF.

V usage is TRBV7-9 and J usage is TRBJ2-5; D is perhaps TRBD1 (7 bases). The V end lost 5 bases, the J end lost 5 bases, and 21 bases lay between the germline ends. The germline V gene has CDR1 SEHNR and CDR2 FQNEAQ (reference sequence). The CDR3 is 16 amino acids. In nucleotides, the CDR3 is TGTGCCAGCAGCCCAGGGGGGACTGACAGACAGGAGACCCAGTACTTC. This codes for CASSPGGTDRQETQYF.

The chain has TRBV2 and TRBJ2-7, with 8 positions matching TRBD2. This CDR3 region has 14 residues. Germline CDR1 is SNHLY and CDR2 is FYNNEI. V lost 1 base and J lost 1; bases outside the gene matches: 0. The CDR3 DNA sequence: TGTGCCAGCAGTGAAGTAGCGGGGTCCTACGAGCAGTACTTC. Its translation: CASSEVAGSYEQYF.